One sample yielded the 25 T cell receptor beta chains listed below, sequenced in a study of T-cell memory formation after mild COVID-19. From the 5' RACE reads, TCRdb called clonotypes with MiXCR, one entry per CDR3 protein. This table holds 210,000 or so distinct CDR3 sequences, about 27% found once. The sequencing input was PBMCs or a T cell subset sorted from them (not recorded which). All receptors come from an adult woman who had mild COVID-19 (a few samples of this study predate the infection). Cell type and time point are not known.

This chain joins TRBV19 and TRBJ2-7, with D perhaps TRBD1 (5 bases). CDR3 size: 15 residues. Trimming cost V 3 bases and J 6 bases, with 18 bases left between them. CDR1 and CDR2 (germline): LNHDA, SQIVND (reference sequence). The CDR3 DNA is TGTGCCAGTAGTATCCCCCGGACCAGGGTAAGCGAGCAGTACTTC. Its protein is CASSIPRTRVSEQYF.

This clonotype was seen a handful of times. This chain connects TRBV7-9 to TRBJ2-3; TRBD1 agrees at 7 bases. CDR3 length: 16 residues. With V trimmed by 5 bases and J by 1 base, 9 bases remained unmatched. CDR1 is SEHNR, CDR2 FQNEAQ, per germline (reference sequence). The CDR3 sequence is CASSPAVGTGTDTQYF. DNA for the CDR3: TGTGCCAGCAGCCCCGCGGTGGGGACAGGCACAGATACGCAGTATTTT.

This clonotype was observed many times. The chain is built from TRBV20-1 and TRBJ2-1; no firm D call. Germline V CDR1 and CDR2: DFQATT, SNEGSKA (reference sequence). Trimming left V 3 bases short and J 10 bases short, with 19 bases between. CDR3 length: 14 amino acids. CDR3 nucleotides: TGCAGTGCTAGTGTACTCCTGGGGTCAGGCGAGCAGTTCTTC. Protein sequence: CSASVLLGSGEQFF.

This clonotype appeared a few times. The chain carries TRBV6-6 and TRBJ2-1; 9 bases line up with TRBD1. V lost 6 bases to trimming and J lost 6 bases; unmatched junction nucleotides: 9. The CDR3 extends over 15 amino acids. CDR1 and CDR2 from the germline V gene are MNHNY and SVGAGI (reference sequence). The CDR3 DNA sequence: TGTGCCAGCAGATACCGGGACAGGGCGAGCAATGAGCAGTTCTTC. Its protein product is CASRYRDRASNEQFF.

This clonotype was seen more than once but under ten times. The gene calls are TRBV12-3 or TRBV12-4 and TRBJ2-1, with D possibly matching TRBD2 (6 bases). Trimming shortened V by 2 bases and J by 5 bases, and 10 bases separated the two germline ends. The CDR3 consists of 14 residues. The CDR3: CASSLSGLHNEQFF. DNA of the CDR3: TGTGCCAGCAGTTTATCGGGACTTCACAATGAGCAGTTCTTC.

This clonotype came up a few times. The chain recombines TRBV27 with TRBJ1-5; 7 nucleotides line up with TRBD1. Germline V lookup: CDR1 MNHEY, CDR2 SMNVEV (reference sequence). The ends lost 6 bases at V and 3 bases at J; junction bases unmatched: 8. The CDR3 spans 15 residues. CDR3 amino acids: CASSDTGENNQPQHF. The CDR3 DNA follows: TGTGCCAGCAGCGATACAGGGGAGAACAATCAGCCCCAGCATTTT.

In this sample, this clonotype turned up many times. V usage is TRBV7-2 and J usage is TRBJ1-1; TRBD1 matches 7 bases. Trimming took 1 base from V and 2 from J; bases not matched to a gene: 16. This CDR3 is 19 amino acids long. Germline CDR1 SGHTA, CDR2 FQGNSA. CDR3 residues: CASSLGPIQGTRSNTEAFF. CDR3 sequence (DNA): TGTGCCAGCAGCTTAGGCCCAATACAGGGGACAAGAAGTAACACTGAAGCTTTCTTT. The variable domain in full, with the rest retrieved from reference TRBV7-2 and TRBJ1-1, is GAGVSQSPSNKVTEKGKDVELRCDPISGHTALYWYRQSLGQGLEFLIYFQGNSAPDKSGLPSDRFSAERTGGSVSTLTIQRTQQEDSAVYLCASSLGPIQGTRSNTEAFFGQGTRLTVV.

This chain links TRBV7-9 with TRBJ2-5; TRBD1 matches at 10 bases. The CDR3 sequence is 16 residues long. From germline, CDR1 is SEHNR and CDR2 FQNEAQ (reference sequence). J gave up 1 base and V 3 bases, and 5 bases lay outside the gene matches. CDR3 nucleotide sequence: TGTGCCAGCAGCTTCCGGGACAGGGGCTCCCAAGAGACCCAGTACTTC. This codes for CASSFRDRGSQETQYF. Full variable domain (remainder filled in from reference TRBV7-9 and TRBJ2-5): DTGVSQNPRHKITKRGQNVTFRCDPISEHNRLYWYRQTLGQGPEFLTYFQNEAQLEKSRLLSDRFSAERPKGSFSTLEIQRTEQGDSAMYLCASSFRDRGSQETQYFGPGTRLLVL.

The rearrangement joins TRBV27 to TRBJ2-7; TRBD2 aligns across 14 bases. CDR3 size: 16 residues. The V segment lost 7 bases and the J segment 3 bases; nucleotides outside the gene matches: 8. Germline CDR1 MNHEY, CDR2 SMNVEV (reference sequence). The CDR3 DNA reads as TGTGCCAGCATCCCGCGGGGACTAGCGGGAGTCTACGAGCAGTACTTC. This encodes CASIPRGLAGVYEQYF.

This rearrangement joins TRBV9 to TRBJ1-3; D unclear. Germline V CDR1 and CDR2: SGDLS, YYNGEE. Trimming removed 0 bases at V and 0 bases at J, with 7 bases between. This CDR3 has 15 residues. The CDR3 region is CASSVAGVSGNTIYF. The CDR3 DNA is TGTGCCAGCAGCGTAGCAGGAGTCTCTGGAAACACCATATATTTT.

DNA of the CDR3: TGTGCCAGCTCGACGGCGGTCTCCTACGAGCAGTACTTC. Translated, it gives CASSTAVSYEQYF. J is TRBJ2-7 and V is TRBV19; D is uncertain. Trimming took 9 bases from V and 0 from J, leaving 12 bases between them. Germline V gene data show CDR1 as LNHDA and CDR2 as SQIVND (reference sequence). The CDR3 extends over 13 amino acids.

The chain couples TRBV18 to TRBJ2-3; 7 bases are shared with TRBD2. J gave up 1 base and V 3 bases, and 4 bases lay outside the gene matches. Per germline, CDR1 KGHSH and CDR2 LQKENI. This CDR3 contains 15 residues. This CDR3 reads CASSPRTRGTDTQYF. In nucleotides, the CDR3 is TGTGCCAGCTCACCGCGGACTAGGGGCACAGATACGCAGTATTTT.

The V call is TRBV7-2, the J call TRBJ2-3; D unresolved. The V end was cut by 1 base, the J end by 5 bases, with 10 bases between. This CDR3 contains 14 residues. Germline CDR1 reads SGHTA; CDR2 reads FQGNSA. CDR3 DNA sequence: TGTGCCAGCAGCTTAGTGTCGACGGGAGATACGCAGTATTTT. Translating it yields CASSLVSTGDTQYF.

This clonotype was found a few times. V gene TRBV5-5 combines with J gene TRBJ1-3; D uncertain. The CDR3 consists of 15 residues. The germline CDR1 and CDR2 sequences are SGHKS and YYEKEE (reference sequence). V was pared by 4 bases and J by 0 bases, with 11 bases between. The CDR3 is CASSLQPSSGNTIYF. The CDR3 DNA reads TGTGCCAGCAGCCTTCAGCCTAGCTCTGGAAACACCATATATTTT.

V gene TRBV7-6 combines with J gene TRBJ2-5; D may be TRBD1 (6 bases). The CDR3 has 13 residues. V shed 2 bases and J shed 5 bases, with 9 bases lying between them. In germline, CDR1 is SGHVS, CDR2 FNYEAQ. CDR3 sequence (DNA): TGTGCCAGCAGCTTAAGGGGGATGGAGACCCAGTACTTC. This codes for CASSLRGMETQYF.

This clonotype came up a few times. The J gene is TRBJ1-5, the V gene TRBV12-3 or TRBV12-4; 7 positions match TRBD1. V lost 6 bases, J lost 4 bases, and 12 bases stayed unmatched. The CDR3 totals 16 residues. CDR3 in amino acids: CASSPGRDRLNQPQHF. CDR3 in DNA: TGTGCCAGCAGCCCCGGCCGGGACAGACTGAATCAGCCCCAGCATTTT.

This clonotype was observed a few times. The V call is TRBV12-3 or TRBV12-4, the J call TRBJ2-7, with D maybe TRBD1 (5 bases). V lost 3 bases to trimming and J lost 6 bases, with 18 bases between them. The CDR3 runs 15 residues. The CDR3: CASSFDRGPKGEQYF. The CDR3 DNA follows: TGTGCCAGCAGTTTTGATAGGGGCCCAAAAGGCGAGCAGTACTTC.

The V call is TRBV6-6, the J call TRBJ1-2; D not resolved. V was pared by 6 bases and J by 8 bases, with 16 bases between. Germline V CDR1 and CDR2: MNHNY, SVGAGI (reference sequence). The CDR3 sequence is 13 residues long. In DNA, the CDR3 is TGTGCCAGCAGCCCCTCTATTGTAGAAGGCTACACCTTC. Translating gives CASSPSIVEGYTF.

In nucleotides, the CDR3 is TGTGCCAGCAGCCTTACAGGGAGCGAAGAAAAACTGTTTTTT. Translated: CASSLTGSEEKLFF. V gene TRBV7-6 combines with J gene TRBJ1-4; D may be TRBD1 (6 bases). Between the trimmed V and J ends, which lost 5 bases and 8 bases, there was a span of 15 bases. Germline CDR1 reads SGHVS; CDR2 reads FNYEAQ. This CDR3 contains 14 residues.

The chain uses TRBV12-3 or TRBV12-4 and TRBJ1-1; 9 nucleotides match TRBD1. The CDR3 contains 14 residues. After removal of 5 bases from V and 4 bases from J, the junction contained 5 bases not matched to a gene. The DNA of the CDR3 is TGTGCCAGCAGTCGGGACAGGGCGTCCACTGAAGCTTTCTTT. The encoded protein is CASSRDRASTEAFF.

The chain employs TRBV6-6 and TRBJ1-1; 12 bases map to TRBD1. The germline V gene has CDR1 MNHNY and CDR2 SVGAGI (reference sequence). V was pared by 6 bases and J by 4 bases, with 6 bases of the junction left unmatched. The CDR3 extends over 15 amino acids. The DNA for the CDR3 is TGTGCCAGCAGAATTCCGGGACAGGGGGCCACTGAAGCTTTCTTT. Translating gives CASRIPGQGATEAFF.

The gene calls are TRBV4-1 and TRBJ1-1; 8 nucleotides agree with TRBD1. With 4 bases clipped from V and 5 bases from J, the junction kept 9 bases outside the gene matches. The CDR3 length is 15 residues. Germline V gene lookup returns CDR1 MGHRA and CDR2 YSYEKL. The CDR3 sequence: CASSLEYRGKTEAFF. In nucleotides, the CDR3 is TGCGCCAGCAGCCTTGAGTACAGGGGGAAGACTGAAGCTTTCTTT.

The V gene is TRBV29-1, the J gene TRBJ2-7, with TRBD2 as a possible D gene (5 bases). V was cut by 6 bases and J by 7 bases, with 16 bases left in between. Germline CDR1 and CDR2: SQVTM and ANQGSEA. This CDR3 contains 12 residues. CDR3 in amino acids: CSVRDSLWEQYF. In DNA, the CDR3 is TGCAGCGTCCGGGATTCTCTCTGGGAGCAGTACTTC.

V is TRBV3-1 and J is TRBJ1-1; a possible D gene is TRBD1 (5 bases). The germline CDR1 and CDR2 sequences are LGHDT and YNNKEL (reference sequence). V gave up 1 base and J gave up 0 bases, with 9 bases separating them. The CDR3 has 15 amino acids. CDR3 in DNA: TGTGCCAGCAGCCAAGGCGGGGCTATGAACACTGAAGCTTTCTTT. It translates to CASSQGGAMNTEAFF.

CDR3 protein: CASSPSQGYQETQYF. The CDR3 DNA follows: TGTGCCAGCTCACCATCACAGGGATACCAAGAGACCCAGTACTTC. V and J are TRBV18 and TRBJ2-5, with D perhaps matching TRBD1 (6 bases). This CDR3 has 15 amino acids. Trimming stripped 2 bases from V and 0 bases from J, with 10 bases between. The germline V gene encodes CDR1 KGHSH and CDR2 LQKENI.